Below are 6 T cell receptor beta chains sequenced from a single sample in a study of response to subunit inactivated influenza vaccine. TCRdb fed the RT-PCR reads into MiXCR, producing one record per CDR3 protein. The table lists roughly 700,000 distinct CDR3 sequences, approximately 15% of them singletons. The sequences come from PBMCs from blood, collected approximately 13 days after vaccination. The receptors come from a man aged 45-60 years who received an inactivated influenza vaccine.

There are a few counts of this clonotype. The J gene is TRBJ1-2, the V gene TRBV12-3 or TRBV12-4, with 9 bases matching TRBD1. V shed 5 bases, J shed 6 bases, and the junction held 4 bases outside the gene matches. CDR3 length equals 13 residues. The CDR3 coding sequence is TGTGCCAGCAGTGAACAGGGGGCTGATGGCTACACCTTC. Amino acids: CASSEQGADGYTF.

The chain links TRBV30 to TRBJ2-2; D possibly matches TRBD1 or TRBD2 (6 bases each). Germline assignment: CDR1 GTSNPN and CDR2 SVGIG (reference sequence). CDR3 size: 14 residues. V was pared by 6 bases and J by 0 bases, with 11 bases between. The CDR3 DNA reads TGTGCCTGCCAGGGGAGGTCGAACACCGGGGAGCTGTTTTTT. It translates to CACQGRSNTGELFF.

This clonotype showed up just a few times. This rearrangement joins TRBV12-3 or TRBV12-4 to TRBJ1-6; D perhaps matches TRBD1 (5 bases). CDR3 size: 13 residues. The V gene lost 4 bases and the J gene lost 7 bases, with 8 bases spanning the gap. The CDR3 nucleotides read TGTGCCAGCAGTTCAGGGTTGAATTCACCCCTCCACTTT. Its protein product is CASSSGLNSPLHF.

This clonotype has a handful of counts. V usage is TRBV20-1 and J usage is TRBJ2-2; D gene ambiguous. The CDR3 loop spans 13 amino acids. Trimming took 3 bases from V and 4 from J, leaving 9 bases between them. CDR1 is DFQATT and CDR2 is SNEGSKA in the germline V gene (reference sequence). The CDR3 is CSARGRSTGELFF. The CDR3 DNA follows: TGCAGTGCTAGGGGAAGGTCCACCGGGGAGCTGTTTTTT.

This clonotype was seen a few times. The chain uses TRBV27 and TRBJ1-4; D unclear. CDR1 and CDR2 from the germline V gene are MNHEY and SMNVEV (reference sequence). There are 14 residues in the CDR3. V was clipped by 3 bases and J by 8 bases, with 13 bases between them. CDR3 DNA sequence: TGTGCCAGCAGTTTTAATTGGATTTGGGAAAAACTGTTTTTT. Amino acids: CASSFNWIWEKLFF.

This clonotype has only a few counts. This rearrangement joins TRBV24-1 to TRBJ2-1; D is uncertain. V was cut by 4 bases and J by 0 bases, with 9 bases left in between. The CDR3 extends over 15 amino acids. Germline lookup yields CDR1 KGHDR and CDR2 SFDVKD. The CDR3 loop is CATSEGTVSYNEQFF. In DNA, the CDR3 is TGTGCCACCAGTGAAGGAACGGTCTCCTACAATGAGCAGTTCTTC.